These T cell receptor beta chains were read from a single sample in a study of blood T cell repertoires in COVID-19. This table comes from immunoSEQ multiplex PCR, and its TCRdb copy is limited to in-frame clones, with some not included. The sample consists of roughly 410,000 clones, around 87% of them appearing once. The sequenced material came from peripheral blood. The receptors were gathered from a woman aged 60-75 years with COVID-19, enrolled during active disease. Both conserved end residues are part of each CDR3. A D gene is named only where the DNA matches it firmly. Clone size, where shown, is once, few, many, or a class for clones that have expanded.

clone_size,v_call,cdr3_length,d_call,cdr3_aa
.,TRBV5-4,13,.,CASLVQGNYGYTF
.,TRBV11-2,14,.,CASSSAWAKNIQYF
few,TRBV28,16,TRBD1,CASRPRGQVGNEKLFF
once,TRBV6-1,16,TRBD2,CASSEPGLARTGELFF
.,TRBV4-2,14,.,CASSPSGENQPQHF
.,TRBV28,14,.,CASSSAVGKEKLFF
.,TRBV4-1,16,.,CASSQYRVGSYNEQFF
.,TRBV6-5,14,TRBD1,CASSDRGRTDTQYF
.,TRBV11-2,18,.,CASSPRGWGISNRDGYTF
.,TRBV9,12,.,CASSVRTGELFF
.,TRBV7-3,13,TRBD1,CASSRGQGEEQYF
.,TRBV29-1,12,.,CSVAPDSYEQYF
.,TRBV18,13,.,CASSAGINTEAFF
.,TRBV28,15,.,CASSLRPLGSSPWYF
.,TRBV19,16,.,CASSVPRGGANSPLHF
few,TRBV7-2,14,.,CASSSPPSTDTQYF
few,TRBV6-4,16,.,CASNIRGGIETGELFF
.,TRBV3-1/TRBV3-2,14,TRBD1,CASSLGQGIFEAFF
.,TRBV3-1/TRBV3-2,17,.,CASSPRWGQRWTGELFF
.,TRBV3-1/TRBV3-2,15,.,CASSQGSRGGNEQFF
.,TRBV5-1,14,TRBD2,CASSFTGGPYEQYF
.,TRBV2,13,.,CASRDRHLYGYTF
.,TRBV28,12,.,CASSLGPYGYTF
.,TRBV21-1,16,.,CASSPPSDREGQPQHF
.,TRBV7-8,15,.,CASSKDTGGFYEQYF
once,TRBV3-1/TRBV3-2,16,.,CASSQDRLSSYNEQFF
.,TRBV7-3,15,TRBD1,CASSKGDRDNTEAFF
.,TRBV12-3/TRBV12-4,13,.,CASSLGVPEPQHF
once,TRBV7-6,17,TRBD2,CASSLVRLAGGTDTQYF
.,TRBV7-9,15,TRBD2,CASSSAGGVTYEQYF
.,TRBV28,17,TRBD2,CASSLGLAGGLSYEQYF
.,TRBV3-1/TRBV3-2,14,TRBD2,CASRRGGAGYEQFF
.,TRBV5-1,14,TRBD1,CASSRGQGNQPQHF
few,TRBV2,14,TRBD1,CASSVTGGKYEQYF
.,TRBV24-1,17,TRBD1,CATSDSRTGGYQETQYF
.,TRBV28,13,.,CASSSHRGNTIYF
.,TRBV7-3,15,.,CASSLVAGSTDTQYF
.,TRBV5-5,14,.,CASSSDRYYEKLFF
.,TRBV19,15,.,CASSPRGSRSEKLFF
.,TRBV5-1,17,.,CASSLRSQKFNTGELFF
.,TRBV11-2,15,.,CASSLDHTGNSPLHF
.,TRBV10-3,12,TRBD1,CATSDRANEQFF
.,TRBV19,14,.,CASINGRMNTEAFF